This TCR beta chain was identified in a study of blood T cell repertoires in COVID-19. The wider study: Samples came from the United States, Italy and Spain, spanning acute and convalescent COVID-19. PBMCs, B-cell-depleted T cells, or T cells were the source of the cDNA or gDNA that made up the material.

The V gene lost 4 bases and the J gene lost 6 bases, with 7 bases spanning the gap. Germline loops: CDR1 LGHDT, CDR2 YNNKEL (reference sequence). This CDR3 region has 11 residues. The repertoire was sequenced with immunoSEQ multiplex PCR; TCRdb's copy has only in-frame clones and lacks some. The table has hundreds of thousands of clones, over 75% seen once; the top ten hold 4% to 6%. Sequenced material: peripheral blood. The rearrangement links TRBV3-1 (or the pseudogene TRBV3-2) to TRBJ2-7; tentative D call: TRBD1 (6 bases). The clonotype comes from a man in his fifties or sixties with active or convalescent COVID-19. The CDR3 sequence: CASSRGREQYF. CDR3 sequence (DNA): TGTGCCAGCAGCCGGGGGCGCGAGCAGTACTTC.